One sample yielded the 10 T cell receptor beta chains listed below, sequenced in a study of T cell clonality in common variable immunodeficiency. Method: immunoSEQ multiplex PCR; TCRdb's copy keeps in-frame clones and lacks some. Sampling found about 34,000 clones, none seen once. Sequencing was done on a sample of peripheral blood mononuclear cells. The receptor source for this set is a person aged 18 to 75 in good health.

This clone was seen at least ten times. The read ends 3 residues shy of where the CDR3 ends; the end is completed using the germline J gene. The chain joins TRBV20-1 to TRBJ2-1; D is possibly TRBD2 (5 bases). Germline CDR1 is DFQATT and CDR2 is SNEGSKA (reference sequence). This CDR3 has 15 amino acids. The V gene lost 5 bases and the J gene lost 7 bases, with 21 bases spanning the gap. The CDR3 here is CSAGVVLDGGNEQFF. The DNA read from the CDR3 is TGCAGTGCTGGGGTCGTACTAGATGGTGGAAATGAG.

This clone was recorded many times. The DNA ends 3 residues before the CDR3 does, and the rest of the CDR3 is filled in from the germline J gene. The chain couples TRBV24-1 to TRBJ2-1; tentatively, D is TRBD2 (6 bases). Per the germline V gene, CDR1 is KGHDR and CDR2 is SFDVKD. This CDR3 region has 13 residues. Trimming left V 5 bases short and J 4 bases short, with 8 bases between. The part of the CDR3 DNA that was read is TGTGCCACCAGTGGGGGACTGTACAATGAG. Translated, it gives CATSGGLYNE. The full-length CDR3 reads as CATSGGLYNEQFF.

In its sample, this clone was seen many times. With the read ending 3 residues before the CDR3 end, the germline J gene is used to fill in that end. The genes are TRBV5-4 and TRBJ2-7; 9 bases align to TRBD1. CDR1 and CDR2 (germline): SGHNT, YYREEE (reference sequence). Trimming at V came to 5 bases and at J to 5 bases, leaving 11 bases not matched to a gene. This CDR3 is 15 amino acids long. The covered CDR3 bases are TGTGCCAGCAGGGGGACAGGGATCGGAGCGGACGAG. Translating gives CASRGTGIGADE. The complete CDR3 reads CASRGTGIGADEQYF.

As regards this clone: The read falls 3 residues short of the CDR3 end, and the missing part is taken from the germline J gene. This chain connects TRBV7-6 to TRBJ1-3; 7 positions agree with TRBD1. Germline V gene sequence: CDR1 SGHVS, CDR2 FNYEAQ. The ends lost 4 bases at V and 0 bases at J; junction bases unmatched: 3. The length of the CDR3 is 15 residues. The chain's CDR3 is CASSSTGSSGNTIYF. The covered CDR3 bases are TGTGCCAGCAGCTCGACAGGGAGCTCTGGAAACACC. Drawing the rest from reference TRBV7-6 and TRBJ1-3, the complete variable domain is GAGVSQSPRYKVTKRGQDVALRCDPISGHVSLYWYRQALGQGPEFLTYFNYEAQQDKSGLPNDRFSAERPEGSISTLTIQRTEQRDSAMYRCASSSTGSSGNTIYFGEGSWLTVV.

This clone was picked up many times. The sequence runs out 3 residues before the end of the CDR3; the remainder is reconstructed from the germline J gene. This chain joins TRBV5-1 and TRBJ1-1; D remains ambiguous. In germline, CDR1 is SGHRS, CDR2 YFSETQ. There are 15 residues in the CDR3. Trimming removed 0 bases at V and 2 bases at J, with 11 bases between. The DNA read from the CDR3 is TGCGCCAGCAGCTTGGAGCCAGGAGCTAACACTGAA. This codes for CASSLEPGANTE. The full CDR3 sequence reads CASSLEPGANTEAFF.

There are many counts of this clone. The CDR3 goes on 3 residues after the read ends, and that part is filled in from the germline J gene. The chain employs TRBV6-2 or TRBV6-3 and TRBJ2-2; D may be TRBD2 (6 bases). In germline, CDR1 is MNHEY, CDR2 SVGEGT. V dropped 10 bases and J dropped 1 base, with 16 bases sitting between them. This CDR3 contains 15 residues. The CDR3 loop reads CATLSGPLNTGELFF. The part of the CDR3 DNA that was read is TGTGCCACCCTTAGCGGTCCTCTGAACACCGGGGAG.

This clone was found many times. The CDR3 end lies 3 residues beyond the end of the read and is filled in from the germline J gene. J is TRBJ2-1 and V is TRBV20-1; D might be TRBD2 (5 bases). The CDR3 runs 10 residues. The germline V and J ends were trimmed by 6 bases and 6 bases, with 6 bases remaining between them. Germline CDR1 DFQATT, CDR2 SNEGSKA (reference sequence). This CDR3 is CSAGLNEQFF. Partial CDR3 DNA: TGCAGTGCCGGACTCAATGAG.

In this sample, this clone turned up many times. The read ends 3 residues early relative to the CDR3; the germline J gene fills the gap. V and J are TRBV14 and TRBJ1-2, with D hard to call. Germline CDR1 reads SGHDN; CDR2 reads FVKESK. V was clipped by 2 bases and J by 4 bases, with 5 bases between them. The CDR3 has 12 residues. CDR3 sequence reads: CASSQNFYGYTF. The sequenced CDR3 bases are TGTGCCAGCAGCCAAAACTTCTATGGC.

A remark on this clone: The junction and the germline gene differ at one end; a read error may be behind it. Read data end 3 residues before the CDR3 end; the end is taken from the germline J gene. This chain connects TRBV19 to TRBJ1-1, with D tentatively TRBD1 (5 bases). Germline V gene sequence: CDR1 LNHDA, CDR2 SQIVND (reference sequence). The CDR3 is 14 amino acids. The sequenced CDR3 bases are TGTGCCGGTAGTATCGGACGGGGGAACACTGTA. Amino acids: CAGSIGRGNTV. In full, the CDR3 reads CAGSIGRGNTVAFF. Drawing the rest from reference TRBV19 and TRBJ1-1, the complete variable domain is DGGITQSPKYLFRKEGQNVTLSCEQNLNHDAMYWYRQDPGQGLRLIYYSQIVNDFQKGDIAEGYSVSREKKESFPLTVTSAQKNPTAFYLCAGSIGRGNTVAFFGQGTRLTVV.

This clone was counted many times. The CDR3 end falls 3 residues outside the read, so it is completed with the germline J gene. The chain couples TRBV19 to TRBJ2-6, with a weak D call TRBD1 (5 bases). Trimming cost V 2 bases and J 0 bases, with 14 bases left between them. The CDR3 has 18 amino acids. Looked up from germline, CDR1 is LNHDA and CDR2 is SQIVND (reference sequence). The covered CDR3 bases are TGTGCCAGTAGTATACGCGAGACAGAGAGCTCTGGGGCCAACGTC. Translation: CASSIRETESSGANV. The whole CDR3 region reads CASSIRETESSGANVLTF.